The clone carrying this T cell receptor (beta chain) was observed at least ten times. Its antigen is not identified. The data derive from a study of early T cells in non-severe SARS-CoV-2 infection. At the level of the study: Bulk RNA isolated from unsorted whole blood underwent sequencing; chains were not paired.

Study conclusions and caveats: VDJdb matches were skewed toward anti-spike CD8 T cell responses.

The protocol attached unique molecular identifiers to individual cDNA molecules. Using its own MiXCR run on the 5' RACE reads, TCRdb lists one record per CDR3 protein. The sample lists about 58,000 distinct CDR3 sequences, approximately 12% seen once, with roughly a tenth in the top ten. The CDR3 consists of 15 residues. The V gene's germline CDR1 is MNHEY and CDR2 SVGAGI. Trimming took 7 bases from V and 7 from J; bases not matched to a gene: 9. The sequencing sample was made of whole blood. The gene calls are TRBV6-5 and TRBJ2-1; 11 nucleotides align to TRBD2. The sequence was obtained from an adult who was a healthcare worker with PCR-confirmed SARS-CoV-2 infection or an uninfected control (not recorded which). CDR3 in DNA: TGTGCCAGCACCCACCTAGCGGGAGGCGGAAATGAGCAGTTCTTC. This sequence encodes CASTHLAGGGNEQFF.